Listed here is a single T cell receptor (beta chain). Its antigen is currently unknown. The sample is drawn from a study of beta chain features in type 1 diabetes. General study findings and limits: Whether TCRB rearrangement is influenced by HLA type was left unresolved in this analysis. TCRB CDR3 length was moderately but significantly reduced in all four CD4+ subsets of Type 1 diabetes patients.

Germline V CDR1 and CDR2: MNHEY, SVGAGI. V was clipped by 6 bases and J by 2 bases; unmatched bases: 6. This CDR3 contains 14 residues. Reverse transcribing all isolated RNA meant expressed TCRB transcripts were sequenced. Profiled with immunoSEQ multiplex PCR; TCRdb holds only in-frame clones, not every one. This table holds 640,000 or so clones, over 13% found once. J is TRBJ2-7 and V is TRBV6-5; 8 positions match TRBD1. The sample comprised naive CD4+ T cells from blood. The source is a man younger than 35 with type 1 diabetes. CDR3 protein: CASRTGQGAYEQYF. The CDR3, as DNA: TGTGCCAGCAGGACCGGACAGGGAGCCTACGAGCAGTACTTC.